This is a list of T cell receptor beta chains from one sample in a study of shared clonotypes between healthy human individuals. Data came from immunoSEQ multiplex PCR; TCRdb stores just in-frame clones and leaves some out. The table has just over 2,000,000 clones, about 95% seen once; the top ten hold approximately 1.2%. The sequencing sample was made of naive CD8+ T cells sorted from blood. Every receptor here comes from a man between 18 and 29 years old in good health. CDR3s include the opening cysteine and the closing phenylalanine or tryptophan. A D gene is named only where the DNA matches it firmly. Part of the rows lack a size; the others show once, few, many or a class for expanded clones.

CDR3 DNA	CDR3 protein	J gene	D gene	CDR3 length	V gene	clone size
TGTGCCAGCAGTGAAGAGCTAGCGGGAGGAATCTCAGATACGCAGTATTTT	CASSEELAGGISDTQYF	TRBJ2-3	TRBD2	17	TRBV6-1	-
TGTGCCAGCAGCTTGGGGTCTAGCGGGAGGTCTGTAAACATTCAGTACTTC	CASSLGSSGRSVNIQYF	TRBJ2-4	TRBD2	17	TRBV5-6	once
TGTGCTAGTGCCCTGAGTAATTCACCCCTCCACTTT	CASALSNSPLHF	TRBJ1-6	-	12	TRBV12-5	-
TGTGCCAGCAGTGCTCTCGAGGAGGGTTATACTGGAAACACCATATATTTT	CASSALEEGYTGNTIYF	TRBJ1-3	-	17	TRBV2	-
TGTGCCAGCAGCCTCGGGGCAGGTTATAGCAATCAGCCCCAGCATTTT	CASSLGAGYSNQPQHF	TRBJ1-5	-	16	TRBV28	-
TGTGCCAGCAGGGGGTTGGGTTTTCACGAGCAGTACTTC	CASRGLGFHEQYF	TRBJ2-7	-	13	TRBV2	-
TGTGCCAGCACCGGACGGGGGGGCGATGAAAAACTGTTTTTT	CASTGRGGDEKLFF	TRBJ1-4	-	14	TRBV27	-
TGTGCCAGCAGTCCGGGGGACGCCACCTACGAGCAGTACTTC	CASSPGDATYEQYF	TRBJ2-7	-	14	TRBV9	-
TGTGCCAGCAACGATGACAGGGGGCCCTACGAGCAGTACTTC	CASNDDRGPYEQYF	TRBJ2-7	TRBD1	14	TRBV5-6	-
TGCGCCAGCAGTGAGCGTAGGACTAGCGCAACCTACGAGCAGTACTTC	CASSERRTSATYEQYF	TRBJ2-7	TRBD2	16	TRBV10-1	-
TGTGCCAGCACCGACCTTCTAGGGTCAGATACGCAGTATTTT	CASTDLLGSDTQYF	TRBJ2-3	-	14	TRBV5-4	-
TGTGCCAGCAGTTTGCGCGGGACAGTCGTCTATGGCTACACCTTC	CASSLRGTVVYGYTF	TRBJ1-2	TRBD1	15	TRBV5-6	-
TGCGCCAGCAGTGAATTAGAGCAGTTCTTC	CASSELEQFF	TRBJ2-1	-	10	TRBV10-2	-
TGTGCCAGCAGCTCGGGAGGGAGGGGGCATTTTGGCACTGAAGCTTTCTTT	CASSSGGRGHFGTEAFF	TRBJ1-1	TRBD1	17	TRBV7-9	-
TGTGCCAGCAGCTTCCTTATAGCAGATACGCAGTATTTT	CASSFLIADTQYF	TRBJ2-3	-	13	TRBV7-9	once
TGTGCCACCAGCCACGCGGAAGACTACGAGCAGTACTTC	CATSHAEDYEQYF	TRBJ2-7	-	13	TRBV15	-
TGCGCCAGCAGCTTGGTATCAGCGGGAGTAGGAGAGACCCAGTACTTC	CASSLVSAGVGETQYF	TRBJ2-5	TRBD2	16	TRBV5-1	-
TGTGCCAGCAGCCCGATTAGATACGGGACTTCAACTTTCTTT	CASSPIRYGTSTFF	TRBJ1-1	-	14	TRBV11-3	-
TGTGCCAGCAGCTTACCCCGACAAGGGCCCGCCTACGAGCAGTACTTC	CASSLPRQGPAYEQYF	TRBJ2-7	-	16	TRBV7-8	-
TGTGCCAGCAGCAATTGGACTAGCGGGATTACCTACGAGCAGTACTTC	CASSNWTSGITYEQYF	TRBJ2-7	-	16	TRBV21-1	-
TGTGCCAGCAGCGCCGGGGGGCTTGAAGCTTTCTTT	CASSAGGLEAFF	TRBJ1-1	-	12	TRBV7-9	-
TGTGCCAGCAGCCCCGGGAGGGCCGAGACCCAGTACTTC	CASSPGRAETQYF	TRBJ2-5	TRBD2	13	TRBV6-5	-
TGTGCCAGCAGTTACCTCAACAGGGACGAGCAGTACTTC	CASSYLNRDEQYF	TRBJ2-7	-	13	TRBV6-6	-
TGTGCCAGCAGTCCCCCACAGGATCTCCAAGAGACCCAGTACTTC	CASSPPQDLQETQYF	TRBJ2-5	-	15	TRBV28	-
TGTGCCAGCAGCGTGGGAGGGGGCACGCCCCAGCATTTT	CASSVGGGTPQHF	TRBJ1-5	TRBD1	13	TRBV9	-
TGTGCCAGCAGCTTATTTGTTGGCGGGGGTGAGACCCAGTACTTC	CASSLFVGGGETQYF	TRBJ2-5	TRBD2	15	TRBV11-2	-
TGTGCCAGCAGTCCGGGGGGAATCAACACAGATACGCAGTATTTT	CASSPGGINTDTQYF	TRBJ2-3	TRBD2	15	TRBV4-2	-
TGTGCCAGCAGTTTCTCTGCAGGGGGCAATTCACCCCTCCACTTT	CASSFSAGGNSPLHF	TRBJ1-6	TRBD1	15	TRBV27	-
TGTGCCAGCAGCTTAGTTCTAGCGGGGGGCAATGAGCAGTTCTTC	CASSLVLAGGNEQFF	TRBJ2-1	TRBD2	15	TRBV7-2	once
TGTGCCTGGAGTGGGGCGGCTACCGATGAGCAGTTCTTC	CAWSGAATDEQFF	TRBJ2-1	-	13	TRBV30	-
TGTGCCAGCAGCTTAGAGGTCCAGGGGGGGTACGAGCAGTACTTC	CASSLEVQGGYEQYF	TRBJ2-7	-	15	TRBV11-2	-
TGTGCCAGCAGCTTGAACCACGGCGACTACGAGCAGTACTTC	CASSLNHGDYEQYF	TRBJ2-7	-	14	TRBV5-4	-
TGTGCCAGCAGCACAGGGTTCCTTCAGCCCCAGCATTTT	CASSTGFLQPQHF	TRBJ1-5	-	13	TRBV6-6	-
TGTGCCTGGGGCTTCAGTGCTAACTATGGCTACACCTTC	CAWGFSANYGYTF	TRBJ1-2	-	13	TRBV30	once
TGTGCCAGCAGTTTCATCCGAGGGAGTGACACTGAAGCTTTCTTT	CASSFIRGSDTEAFF	TRBJ1-1	-	15	TRBV27	-
TGCGCCAGCAGTAGGGGGCAGACTAATGAAAAACTGTTTTTT	CASSRGQTNEKLFF	TRBJ1-4	TRBD1	14	TRBV5-1	-
TGTGCCAGCAGCCTCGGGACTGGGTACGAGCAGTACTTC	CASSLGTGYEQYF	TRBJ2-7	-	13	TRBV5-6	-
TGTGCTAGCAGCGTAGGGACAGCTACTGGGGGTGAGCAGTTCTTC	CASSVGTATGGEQFF	TRBJ2-1	TRBD1	15	TRBV7-7	-
TGTGCCAGCAGCGCCATTGGACTAGCCGGGGAGCTGTTTTTT	CASSAIGLAGELFF	TRBJ2-2	TRBD2	14	TRBV7-9	-
TGTGCCAGCAGCTTAGGGGCAGGGCTCAACTATGGCTACACCTTC	CASSLGAGLNYGYTF	TRBJ1-2	-	15	TRBV11-2	-
TGTGCCAACACCCGAGAGGCAGGGCTCCAAGAGACCCAGTACTTC	CANTREAGLQETQYF	TRBJ2-5	-	15	TRBV2	-
TGCGCCAGCAGCTTGGTCGCGGGGGTTCAAGAGACCCAGTACTTC	CASSLVAGVQETQYF	TRBJ2-5	TRBD2	15	TRBV5-1	-
TGTGCCAGCAGTTACGGTTCAGGGGTTTACGAGCAGTACTTC	CASSYGSGVYEQYF	TRBJ2-7	-	14	TRBV6-6	-
TGTGCCAGCAGCCCGTTCCCGGGACAGGGGTTTGATGAGCAGTTCTTC	CASSPFPGQGFDEQFF	TRBJ2-1	TRBD1	16	TRBV7-9	-